The 5 T cell receptor beta chains below were found in one sample sequenced in a study of shared clonotypes between healthy human individuals. Profiling relied on immunoSEQ multiplex PCR, and the TCRdb table lists in-frame clones only, not all of them. The sample includes about 2 million clones, 90% to 95% of them seen just once. Input material: naive CD4+ T cells sorted from blood. Regarding subset: CD45RA+ positively selected. The receptors derive from a man between 18 and 35 years old in good health.

Concerning this clone itself: This sample also contains other DNA sequences that code for the same CDR3. The chain links TRBV19 to TRBJ2-7; 7 bases fit TRBD2. Germline V gene data show CDR1 as LNHDA and CDR2 as SQIVND (reference sequence). The CDR3 runs to 14 residues. V was pared by 2 bases and J by 2 bases, with 3 bases of the junction left unmatched. Here the CDR3 DNA reads TGTGCCAGTAGTATAACGGGAGGAACCTACGAGCAGTACTTC. Translating it yields CASSITGGTYEQYF. Based on the CDR3 plus reference TRBV19 and TRBJ2-7, the full variable domain is DGGITQSPKYLFRKEGQNVTLSCEQNLNHDAMYWYRQDPGQGLRLIYYSQIVNDFQKGDIAEGYSVSREKKESFPLTVTSAQKNPTAFYLCASSITGGTYEQYFGPGTRLTVT.

The chain carries TRBV28 and TRBJ2-7, with a tentative D call TRBD1 (6 bases). The length of the CDR3 is 13 residues. Trimming left V 5 bases short and J 4 bases short, with 12 bases between. The germline CDR1 and CDR2 sequences are MDHEN and SYDVKM. The CDR3 region has the DNA TGTGCCAGCAGTATTAGACAGGTATACGAGCAGTACTTC. Translated: CASSIRQVYEQYF. The full variable domain, rest sourced from reference TRBV28 and TRBJ2-7, is DVKVTQSSRYLVKRTGEKVFLECVQDMDHENMFWYRQDPGLGLRLIYFSYDVKMKEKGDIPEGYSVSREKKERFSLILESASTNQTSMYLCASSIRQVYEQYFGPGTRLTVT.

The sample holds a few counts of this clone. The V and J genes are TRBV30 and TRBJ1-1; D is uncertain. V was shortened by 4 bases and J by 1 base, with 10 bases between the two germline ends. Germline-derived CDR1 and CDR2 are GTSNPN and SVGIG (reference sequence). The CDR3 covers 13 residues. The CDR3, as DNA: TGTGCCTGGATGGACGGACCGAACACTGAAGCTTTCTTT. The encoded protein is CAWMDGPNTEAFF.

The chain has TRBV5-4 and TRBJ2-3; a possible D gene is TRBD2 (6 bases). V was shortened by 0 bases and J by 6 bases, with 17 bases between the two germline ends. This CDR3 is built from 16 residues. Germline-derived CDR1 and CDR2 are SGHNT and YYREEE (reference sequence). The CDR3 region has the DNA TGTGCCAGCAGCTTGGGGAGGGGCCAGTACATGGATACGCAGTATTTT. This encodes CASSLGRGQYMDTQYF.

V and J are TRBV30 and TRBJ2-3, with D possibly being TRBD2 (6 bases). This CDR3 is 15 amino acids long. Trimming took off 0 bases at V and 1 base at J, with 11 bases between the two ends. Germline CDR1 and CDR2: GTSNPN and SVGIG (reference sequence). CDR3 in DNA: TGTGCCTGGAGTGTAGGCGGGGCGGGCACAGATACGCAGTATTTT. It codes for CAWSVGGAGTDTQYF.